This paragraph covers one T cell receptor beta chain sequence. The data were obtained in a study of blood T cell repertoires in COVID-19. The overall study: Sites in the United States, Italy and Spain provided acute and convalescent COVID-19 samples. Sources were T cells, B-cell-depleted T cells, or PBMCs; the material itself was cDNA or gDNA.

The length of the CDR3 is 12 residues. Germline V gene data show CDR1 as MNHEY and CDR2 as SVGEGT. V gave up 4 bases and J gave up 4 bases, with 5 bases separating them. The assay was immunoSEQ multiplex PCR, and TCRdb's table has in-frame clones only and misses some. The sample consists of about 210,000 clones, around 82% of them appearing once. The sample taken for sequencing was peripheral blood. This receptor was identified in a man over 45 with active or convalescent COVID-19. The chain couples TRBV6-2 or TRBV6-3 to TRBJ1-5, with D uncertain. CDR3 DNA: TGTGCCAGCAGTTTCCTGAATCAGCCCCAGCATTTT. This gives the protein CASSFLNQPQHF.